This T cell receptor (beta chain) was recovered during a study of T cells in localized non-small cell lung cancer. The method was immunoSEQ multiplex PCR; TCRdb's version includes in-frame clones alone and lacks a portion of them. The table includes around 40,000 clones, 75% to 90% detected once. Study-wide points: Out of the top 100 tumor clones, a median roughly 58 were seen in adjacent lung. Higher T cell density in the blood was associated with longer overall survival, whereas higher adjacent-lung clonality associated with shorter survival.

With regard to this clone: Its specificity is not known.

The length of the CDR3 is 14 residues. The trim removed 5 bases at V and 10 bases at J, leaving 8 bases unmatched. Germline V gene data show CDR1 as SGHTA and CDR2 as FQGTGA. The specimen comprised peripheral blood, sampled before any cancer treatment. V and J are TRBV7-3 and TRBJ2-1; TRBD2 matches at 10 bases. The sequence was collected from a man aged 40 to 69 with stage I lung adenocarcinoma. CDR3 sequence (DNA): TGTGCCAGCAGCCTAGCGGGAGTAAAGGGGGAGCAGTTCTTC. It translates to CASSLAGVKGEQFF.